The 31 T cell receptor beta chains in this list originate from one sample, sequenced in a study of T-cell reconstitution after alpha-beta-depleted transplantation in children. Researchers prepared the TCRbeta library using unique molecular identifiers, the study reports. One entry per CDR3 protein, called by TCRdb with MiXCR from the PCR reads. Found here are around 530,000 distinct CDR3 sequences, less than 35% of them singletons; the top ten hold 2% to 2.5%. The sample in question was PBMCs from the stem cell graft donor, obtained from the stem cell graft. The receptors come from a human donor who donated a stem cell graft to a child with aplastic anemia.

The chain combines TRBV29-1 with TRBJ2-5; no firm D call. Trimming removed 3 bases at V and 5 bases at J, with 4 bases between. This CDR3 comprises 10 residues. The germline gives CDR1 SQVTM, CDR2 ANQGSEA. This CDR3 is CSVDHETQYF. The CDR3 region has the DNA TGCAGCGTTGATCACGAGACCCAGTACTTC. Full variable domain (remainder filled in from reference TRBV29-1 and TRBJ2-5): SAVISQKPSRDICQRGTSLTIQCQVDSQVTMMFWYRQQPGQSLTLIATANQGSEATYESGFVIDKFPISRPNLTFSTLTVSNMSPEDSSIYLCSVDHETQYFGPGTRLLVL.

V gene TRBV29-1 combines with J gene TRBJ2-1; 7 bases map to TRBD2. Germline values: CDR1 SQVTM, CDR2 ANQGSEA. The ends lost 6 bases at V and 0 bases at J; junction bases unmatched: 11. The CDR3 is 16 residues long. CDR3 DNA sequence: TGCAGCGTCGACGACCTTAGCGGGTCCTCCTACAATGAGCAGTTCTTC. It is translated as CSVDDLSGSSYNEQFF.

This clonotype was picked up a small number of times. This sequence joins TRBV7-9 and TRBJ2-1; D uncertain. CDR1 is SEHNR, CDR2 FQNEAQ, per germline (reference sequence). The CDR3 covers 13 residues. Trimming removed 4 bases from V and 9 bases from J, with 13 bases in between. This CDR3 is CASSSRLLIEQFF. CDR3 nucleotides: TGTGCCAGCAGCTCGAGACTCCTCATTGAGCAGTTCTTC.

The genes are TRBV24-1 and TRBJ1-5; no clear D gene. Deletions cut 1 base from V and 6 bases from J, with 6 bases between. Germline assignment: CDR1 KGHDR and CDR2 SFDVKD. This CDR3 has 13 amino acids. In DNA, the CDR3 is TGTGCCACCAGTGATTTCATGGGTCAGCCCCAGCATTTT. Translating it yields CATSDFMGQPQHF.

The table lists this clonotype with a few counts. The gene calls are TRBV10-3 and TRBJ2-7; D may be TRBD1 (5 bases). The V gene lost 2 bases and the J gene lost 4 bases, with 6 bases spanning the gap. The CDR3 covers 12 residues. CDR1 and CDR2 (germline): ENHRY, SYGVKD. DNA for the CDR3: TGTGCCATCAGTGAGCAGGGTTACGAGCAGTACGTC. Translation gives CAISEQGYEQYV.

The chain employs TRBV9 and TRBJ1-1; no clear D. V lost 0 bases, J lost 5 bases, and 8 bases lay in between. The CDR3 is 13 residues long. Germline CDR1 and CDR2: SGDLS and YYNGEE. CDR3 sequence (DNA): TGTGCCAGCAGCGTAGACGGGGATACTGAAGCTTTCTTT. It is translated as CASSVDGDTEAFF.

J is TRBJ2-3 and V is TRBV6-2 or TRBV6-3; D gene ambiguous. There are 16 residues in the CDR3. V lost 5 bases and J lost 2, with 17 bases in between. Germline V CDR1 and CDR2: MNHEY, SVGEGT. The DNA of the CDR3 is TGTGCCAGCAGTACACCGCTCGGCGGAATCACAGATACGCAGTATTTT. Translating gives CASSTPLGGITDTQYF.

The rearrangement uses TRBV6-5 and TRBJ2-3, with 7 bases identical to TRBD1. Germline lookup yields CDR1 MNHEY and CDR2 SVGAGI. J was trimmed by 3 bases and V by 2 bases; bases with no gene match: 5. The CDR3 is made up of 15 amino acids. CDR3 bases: TGTGCCAGCAGTTACGTACAGGGGAAGACAGATACGCAGTATTTT. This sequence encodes CASSYVQGKTDTQYF.

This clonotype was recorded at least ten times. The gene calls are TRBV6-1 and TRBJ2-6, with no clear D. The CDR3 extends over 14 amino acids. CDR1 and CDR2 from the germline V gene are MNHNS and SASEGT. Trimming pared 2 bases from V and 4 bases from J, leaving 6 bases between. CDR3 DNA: TGTGCCAGCAGTGAACTTTCCGGGGCCAACGTCCTGACTTTC. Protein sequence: CASSELSGANVLTF.

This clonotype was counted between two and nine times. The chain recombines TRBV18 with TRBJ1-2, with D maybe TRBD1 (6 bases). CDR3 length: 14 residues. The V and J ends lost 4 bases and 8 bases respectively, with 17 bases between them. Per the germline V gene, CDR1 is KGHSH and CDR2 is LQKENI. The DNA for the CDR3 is TGTGCCAGCTCACTAAAGACAGGTTCGGTGGGCTACACCTTC. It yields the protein CASSLKTGSVGYTF.

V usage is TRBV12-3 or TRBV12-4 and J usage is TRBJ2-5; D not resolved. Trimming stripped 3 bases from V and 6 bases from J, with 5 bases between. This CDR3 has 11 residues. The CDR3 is CASSFWQTQYF. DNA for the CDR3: TGTGCCAGCAGTTTCTGGCAGACCCAGTACTTC.

This CDR3 reads CSVEDRRSGASSYEQYF. The CDR3 DNA is TGCAGCGTTGAAGATCGCAGGAGCGGTGCTAGCTCCTACGAGCAGTACTTC. The V call is TRBV29-1, the J call TRBJ2-7; TRBD2 is a possible D gene (5 bases). The CDR3 is 17 amino acids. V dropped 0 bases and J dropped 0 bases, with 18 bases sitting between them. In germline, CDR1 is SQVTM, CDR2 ANQGSEA.

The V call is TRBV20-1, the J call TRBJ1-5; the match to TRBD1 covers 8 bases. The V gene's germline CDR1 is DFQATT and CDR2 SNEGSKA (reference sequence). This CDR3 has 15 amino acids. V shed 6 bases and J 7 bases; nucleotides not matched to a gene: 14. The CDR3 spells CSAKHGQGSGQPQHF. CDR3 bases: TGCAGTGCAAAGCACGGACAGGGATCGGGACAGCCCCAGCATTTT.

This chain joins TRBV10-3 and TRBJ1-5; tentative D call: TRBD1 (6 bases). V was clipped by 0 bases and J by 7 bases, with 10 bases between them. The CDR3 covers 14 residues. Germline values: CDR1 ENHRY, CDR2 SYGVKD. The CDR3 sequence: CAISESGGSQPQHF. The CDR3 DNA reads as TGTGCCATCAGTGAGTCAGGGGGTAGCCAGCCCCAGCATTTT.

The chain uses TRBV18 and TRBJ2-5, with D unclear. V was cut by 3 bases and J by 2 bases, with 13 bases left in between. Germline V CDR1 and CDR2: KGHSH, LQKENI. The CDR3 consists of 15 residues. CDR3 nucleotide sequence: TGTGCCAGCTCACCGTCTCGCACAGAGCAAGAGACCCAGTACTTC. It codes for CASSPSRTEQETQYF.

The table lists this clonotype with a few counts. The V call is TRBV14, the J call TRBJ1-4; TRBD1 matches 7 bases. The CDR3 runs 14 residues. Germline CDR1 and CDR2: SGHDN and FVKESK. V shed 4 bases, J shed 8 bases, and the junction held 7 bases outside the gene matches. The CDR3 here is CASSLRQGGEKLFF. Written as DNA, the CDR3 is TGTGCCAGCAGCCTAAGACAGGGAGGGGAAAAACTGTTTTTT. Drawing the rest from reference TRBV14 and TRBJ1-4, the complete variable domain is EAGVTQFPSHSVIEKGQTVTLRCDPISGHDNLYWYRRVMGKEIKFLLHFVKESKQDESGMPNNRFLAERTGGTYSTLKVQPAELEDSGVYFCASSLRQGGEKLFFGSGTQLSVL.

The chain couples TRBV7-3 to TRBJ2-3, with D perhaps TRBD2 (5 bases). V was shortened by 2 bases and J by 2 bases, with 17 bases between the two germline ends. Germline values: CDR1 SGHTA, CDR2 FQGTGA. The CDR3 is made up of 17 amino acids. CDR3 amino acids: CASSLLGGQGTTDTQYF. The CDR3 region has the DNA TGTGCCAGCAGCTTACTCGGCGGGCAAGGCACCACAGATACGCAGTATTTT.

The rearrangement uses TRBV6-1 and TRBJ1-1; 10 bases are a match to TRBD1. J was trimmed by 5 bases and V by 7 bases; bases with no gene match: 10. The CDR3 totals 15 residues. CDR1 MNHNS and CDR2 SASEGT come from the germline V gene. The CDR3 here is CASTKSDRGRTEAFF. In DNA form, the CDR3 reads TGTGCCAGCACGAAAAGCGACAGGGGGCGGACTGAAGCTTTCTTT.

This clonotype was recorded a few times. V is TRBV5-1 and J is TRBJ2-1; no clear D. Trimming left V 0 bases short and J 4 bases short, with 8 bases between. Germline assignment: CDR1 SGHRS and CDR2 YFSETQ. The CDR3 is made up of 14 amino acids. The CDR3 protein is CASSLVPEYNEQFF. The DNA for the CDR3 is TGCGCCAGCAGCTTGGTCCCCGAATACAATGAGCAGTTCTTC. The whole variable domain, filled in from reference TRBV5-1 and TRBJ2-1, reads KAGVTQTPRYLIKTRGQQVTLSCSPISGHRSVSWYQQTPGQGLQFLFEYFSETQRNKGNFPGRFSGRQFSNSRSEMNVSTLELGDSALYLCASSLVPEYNEQFFGPGTRLTVL.

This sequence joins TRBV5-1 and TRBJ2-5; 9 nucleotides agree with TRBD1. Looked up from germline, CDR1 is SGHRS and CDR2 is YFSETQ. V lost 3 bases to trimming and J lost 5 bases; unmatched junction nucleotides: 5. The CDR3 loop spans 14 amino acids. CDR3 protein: CASSSGQGMETQYF. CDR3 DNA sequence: TGCGCCAGCAGCTCCGGACAGGGGATGGAGACCCAGTACTTC.

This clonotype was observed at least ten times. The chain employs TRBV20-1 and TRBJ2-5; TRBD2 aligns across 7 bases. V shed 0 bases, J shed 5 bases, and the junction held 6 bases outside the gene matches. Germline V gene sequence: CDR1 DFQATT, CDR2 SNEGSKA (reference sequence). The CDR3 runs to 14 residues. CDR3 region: CSARDAGVVETQYF. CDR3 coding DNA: TGCAGTGCTAGAGATGCGGGAGTGGTGGAGACCCAGTACTTC.

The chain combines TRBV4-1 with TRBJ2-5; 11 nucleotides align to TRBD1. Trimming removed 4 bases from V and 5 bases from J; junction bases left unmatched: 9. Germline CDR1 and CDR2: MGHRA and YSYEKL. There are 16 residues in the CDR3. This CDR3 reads CASSPGRDRGFETQYF. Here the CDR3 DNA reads TGCGCCAGCAGCCCGGGGAGGGACAGGGGGTTTGAGACCCAGTACTTC.

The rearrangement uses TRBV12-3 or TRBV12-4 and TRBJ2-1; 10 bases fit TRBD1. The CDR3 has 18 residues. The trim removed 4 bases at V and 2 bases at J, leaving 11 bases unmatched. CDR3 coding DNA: TGTGCCAGCAGTTCCGTCTACGGACAGGGGGTCACCTACAATGAGCAGTTCTTC. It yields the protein CASSSVYGQGVTYNEQFF.

The CDR3 loop is CASSNRQDTLPNYGYTF. The CDR3 DNA reads as TGTGCCAGCAGCAACCGACAAGACACTCTTCCTAACTATGGCTACACCTTC. The chain links TRBV9 to TRBJ1-2; no definite D call. The CDR3 covers 17 residues. Germline CDR1 SGDLS, CDR2 YYNGEE. Trimming removed 4 bases at V and 0 bases at J, with 19 bases between.

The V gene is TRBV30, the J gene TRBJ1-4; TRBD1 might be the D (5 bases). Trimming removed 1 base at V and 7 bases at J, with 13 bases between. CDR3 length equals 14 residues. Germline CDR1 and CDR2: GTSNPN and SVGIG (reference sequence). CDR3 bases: TGTGCCTGGAGTGACGGCAGGGAGAGTGAAAAACTGTTTTTT. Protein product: CAWSDGRESEKLFF. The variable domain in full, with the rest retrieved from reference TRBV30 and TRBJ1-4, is SQTIHQWPATLVQPVGSPLSLECTVEGTSNPNLYWYRQAAGRGLQLLFYSVGIGQISSEVPQNLSASRPQDRQFILSSKKLLLSDSGFYLCAWSDGRESEKLFFGSGTQLSVL.

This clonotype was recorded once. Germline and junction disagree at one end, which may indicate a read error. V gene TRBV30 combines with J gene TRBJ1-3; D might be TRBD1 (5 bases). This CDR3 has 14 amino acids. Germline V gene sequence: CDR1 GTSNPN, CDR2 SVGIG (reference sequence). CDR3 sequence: CAWRLAGTGTTIYF. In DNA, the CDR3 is TGTGCCTGGAGACTCGCTGGGACTGGAACCACCATATATTTT.

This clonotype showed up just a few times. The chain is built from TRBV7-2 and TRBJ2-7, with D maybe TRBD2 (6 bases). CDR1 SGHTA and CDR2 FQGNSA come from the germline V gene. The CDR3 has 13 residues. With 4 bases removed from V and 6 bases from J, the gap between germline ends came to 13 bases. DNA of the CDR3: TGTGCCAGCAGCTGGGACTCCTATGGCGAGCAGTACGTC. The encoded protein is CASSWDSYGEQYV.

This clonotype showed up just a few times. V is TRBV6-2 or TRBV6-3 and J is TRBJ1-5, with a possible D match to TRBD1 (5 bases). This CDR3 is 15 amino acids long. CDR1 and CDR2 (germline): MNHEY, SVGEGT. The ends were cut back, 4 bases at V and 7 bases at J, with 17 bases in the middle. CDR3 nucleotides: TGTGCCAGCAGTTCGTTGACAGAGACGGGACAGCCCCAGCATTTT. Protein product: CASSSLTETGQPQHF.

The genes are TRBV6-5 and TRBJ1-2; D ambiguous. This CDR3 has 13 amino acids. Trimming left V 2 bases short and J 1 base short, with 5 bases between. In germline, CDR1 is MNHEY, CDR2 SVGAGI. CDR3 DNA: TGTGCCAGCAGTTACCGTTTTAACTATGGCTACACCTTC. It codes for CASSYRFNYGYTF.

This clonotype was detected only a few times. The CDR3 region has the DNA TGTGCCAGCTCACCAGAGGCGGGAGGGCAGACCCAGTACTTC. This encodes CASSPEAGGQTQYF. The chain uses TRBV18 and TRBJ2-5; 9 bases are shared with TRBD2. The CDR3 is 14 amino acids. Germline V gives CDR1 KGHSH, CDR2 LQKENI. V lost 2 bases and J lost 6; bases outside the gene matches: 4.

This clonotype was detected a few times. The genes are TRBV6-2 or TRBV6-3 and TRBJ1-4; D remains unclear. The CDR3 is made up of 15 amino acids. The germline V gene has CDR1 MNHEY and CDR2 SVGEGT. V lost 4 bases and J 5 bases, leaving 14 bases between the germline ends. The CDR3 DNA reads TGTGCCAGCAGTTCCCGGCGCGGATCCAATGAAAAACTGTTTTTT. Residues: CASSSRRGSNEKLFF.